This T cell receptor (beta chain) appears in the sequencing data of a study of T cell repertoires in ileal Crohn's disease. The wider study: Median disease duration was roughly 8.5 years; 30% to 35% smoked at surgery.

CDR3 length: 15 amino acids. Trimming shortened V by 4 bases and J by 4 bases, and 14 bases separated the two germline ends. CDR1 is SGHNT and CDR2 is YYREEE in the germline V gene (reference sequence). Concerning this clone: Its antigen remains unknown.

Study-wide results and caveats: Clonal expansions were more frequent in active smokers than non-smokers at surgery.

Each sample's TCRB immunosequencing used about 470 nanograms of biopsy DNA. Profiling relied on immunoSEQ multiplex PCR, and the TCRdb table lists in-frame clones only, not all of them. The table lists fewer than 16,000 clones, 80% of them singletons. The clonotype was recovered from an adult with Crohn's disease. Sequencing was done on a sample of ileal tissue. The V gene is TRBV5-4, the J gene TRBJ1-4, with a tentative D call TRBD1 (5 bases). The CDR3 here is CASSPGRGDNEKLFF. The CDR3, as DNA: TGTGCCAGCAGCCCCGGCCGGGGGGATAATGAAAAACTGTTTTTT. Full variable domain (remainder filled in from reference TRBV5-4 and TRBJ1-4): ETGVTQSPTHLIKTRGQQVTLRCSSQSGHNTVSWYQQALGQGPQFIFQYYREEENGRGNFPPRFSGLQFPNYSSELNVNALELDDSALYLCASSPGRGDNEKLFFGSGTQLSVL.